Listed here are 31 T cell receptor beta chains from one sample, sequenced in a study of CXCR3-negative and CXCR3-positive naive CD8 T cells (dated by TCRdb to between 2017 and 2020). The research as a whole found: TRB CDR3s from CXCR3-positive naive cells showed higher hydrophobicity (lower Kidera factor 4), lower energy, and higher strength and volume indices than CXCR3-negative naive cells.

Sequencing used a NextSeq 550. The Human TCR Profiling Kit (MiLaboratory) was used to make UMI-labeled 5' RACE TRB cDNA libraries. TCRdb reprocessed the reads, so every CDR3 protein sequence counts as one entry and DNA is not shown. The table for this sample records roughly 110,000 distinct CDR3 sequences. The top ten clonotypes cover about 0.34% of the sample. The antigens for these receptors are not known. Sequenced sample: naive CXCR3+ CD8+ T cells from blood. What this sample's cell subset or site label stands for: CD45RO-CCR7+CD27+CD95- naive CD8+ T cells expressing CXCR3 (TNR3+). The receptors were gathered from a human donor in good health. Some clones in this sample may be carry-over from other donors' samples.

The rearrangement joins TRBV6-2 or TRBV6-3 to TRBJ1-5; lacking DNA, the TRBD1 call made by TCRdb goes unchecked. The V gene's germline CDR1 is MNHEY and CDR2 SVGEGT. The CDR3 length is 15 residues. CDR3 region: CASSFVKGSNQPQHF.

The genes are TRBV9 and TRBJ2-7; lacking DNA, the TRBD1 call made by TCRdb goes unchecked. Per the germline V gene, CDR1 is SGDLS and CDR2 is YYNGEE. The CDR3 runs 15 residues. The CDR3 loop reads CASSPETGIIMEQYF.

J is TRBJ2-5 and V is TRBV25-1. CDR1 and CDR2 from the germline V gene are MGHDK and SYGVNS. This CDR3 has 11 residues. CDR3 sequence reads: CASSDGETQYF.

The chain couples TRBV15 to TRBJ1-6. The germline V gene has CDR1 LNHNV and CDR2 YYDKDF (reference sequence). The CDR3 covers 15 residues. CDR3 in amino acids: CATSRGDPRDSPLHF.

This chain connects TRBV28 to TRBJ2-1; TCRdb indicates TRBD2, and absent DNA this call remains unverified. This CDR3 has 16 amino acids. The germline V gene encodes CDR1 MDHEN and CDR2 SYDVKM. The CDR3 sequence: CASSLGTSGGHNEQFF.

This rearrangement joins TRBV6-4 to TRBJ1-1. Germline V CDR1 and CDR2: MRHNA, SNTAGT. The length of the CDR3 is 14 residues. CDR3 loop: CASSDRHEGREAFF.

The CDR3 here is CASSFPGPRNEQFF. The J gene is TRBJ2-1, the V gene TRBV27; the D call from TCRdb, TRBD1, cannot be confirmed without DNA. From germline, CDR1 is MNHEY and CDR2 SMNVEV (reference sequence). The CDR3 extends over 14 amino acids.

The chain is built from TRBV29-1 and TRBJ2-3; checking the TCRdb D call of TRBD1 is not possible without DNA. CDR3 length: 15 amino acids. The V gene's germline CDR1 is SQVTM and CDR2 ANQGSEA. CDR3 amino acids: CSVDPSHPGTDTQYF.

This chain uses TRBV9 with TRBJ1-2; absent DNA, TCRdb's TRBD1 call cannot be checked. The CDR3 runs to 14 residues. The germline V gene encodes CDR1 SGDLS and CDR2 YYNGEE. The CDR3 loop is CASSSDRANYGYTF.

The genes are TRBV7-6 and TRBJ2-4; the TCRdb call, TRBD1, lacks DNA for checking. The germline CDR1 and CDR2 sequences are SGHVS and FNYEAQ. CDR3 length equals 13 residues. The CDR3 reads CASSLRVEGDQYF.

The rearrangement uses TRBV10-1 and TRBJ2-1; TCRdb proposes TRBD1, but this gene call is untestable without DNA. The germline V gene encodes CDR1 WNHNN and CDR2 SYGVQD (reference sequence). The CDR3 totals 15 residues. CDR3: CASSDDGGGYNEQFF.

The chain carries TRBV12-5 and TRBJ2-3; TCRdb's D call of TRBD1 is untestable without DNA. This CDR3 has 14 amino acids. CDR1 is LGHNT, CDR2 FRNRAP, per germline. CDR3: CASARTPHTDTQYF.

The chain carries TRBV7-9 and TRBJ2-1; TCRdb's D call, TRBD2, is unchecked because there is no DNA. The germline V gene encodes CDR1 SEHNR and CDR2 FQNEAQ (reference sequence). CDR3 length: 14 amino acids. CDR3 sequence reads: CASSSTRGVDEQFF.

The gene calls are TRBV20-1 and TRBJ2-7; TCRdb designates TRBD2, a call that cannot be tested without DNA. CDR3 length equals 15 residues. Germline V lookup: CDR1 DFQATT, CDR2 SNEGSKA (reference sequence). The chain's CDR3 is CSANPSGRISYEQYF.

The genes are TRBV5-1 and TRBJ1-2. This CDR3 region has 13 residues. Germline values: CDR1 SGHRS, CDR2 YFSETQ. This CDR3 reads CASSWDGDYGYTF.

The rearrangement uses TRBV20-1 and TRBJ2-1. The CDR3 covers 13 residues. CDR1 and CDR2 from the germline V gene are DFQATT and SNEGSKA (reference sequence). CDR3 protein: CSARTSSYNEQFF.

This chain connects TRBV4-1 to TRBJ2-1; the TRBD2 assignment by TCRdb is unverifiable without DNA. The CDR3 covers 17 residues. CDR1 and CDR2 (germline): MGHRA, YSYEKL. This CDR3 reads CASSQDPDLLLYNEQFF.

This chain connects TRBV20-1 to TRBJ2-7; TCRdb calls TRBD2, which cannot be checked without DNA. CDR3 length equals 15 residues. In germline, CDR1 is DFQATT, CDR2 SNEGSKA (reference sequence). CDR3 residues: CSAQPLLAGSYEQYF.

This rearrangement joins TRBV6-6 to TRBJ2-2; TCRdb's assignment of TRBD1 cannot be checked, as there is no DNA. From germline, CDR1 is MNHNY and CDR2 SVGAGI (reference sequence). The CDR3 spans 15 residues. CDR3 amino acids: CASSPLTGNTGELFF.

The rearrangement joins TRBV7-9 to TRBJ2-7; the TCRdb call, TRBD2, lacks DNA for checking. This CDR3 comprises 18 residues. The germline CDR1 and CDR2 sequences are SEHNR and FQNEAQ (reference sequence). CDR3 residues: CASSREGSMSGPSYEQYF.

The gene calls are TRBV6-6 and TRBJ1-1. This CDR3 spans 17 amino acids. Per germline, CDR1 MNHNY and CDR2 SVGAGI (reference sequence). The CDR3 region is CASSSLPGPRKNTEAFF.

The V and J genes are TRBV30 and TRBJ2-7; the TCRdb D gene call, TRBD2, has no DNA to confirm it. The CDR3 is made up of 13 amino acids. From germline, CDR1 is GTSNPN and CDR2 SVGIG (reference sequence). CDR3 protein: CAWRGEEGEEQYF.

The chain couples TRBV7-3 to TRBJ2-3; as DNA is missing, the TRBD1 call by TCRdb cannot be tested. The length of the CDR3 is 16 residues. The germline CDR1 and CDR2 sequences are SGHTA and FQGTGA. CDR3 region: CASSLNPGLRTDTQYF. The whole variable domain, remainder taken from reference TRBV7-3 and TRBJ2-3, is GAGVSQTPSNKVTEKGKYVELRCDPISGHTALYWYRQSLGQGPEFLIYFQGTGAADDSGLPNDRFFAVRPEGSVSTLKIQRTERGDSAVYLCASSLNPGLRTDTQYFGPGTRLTVL.

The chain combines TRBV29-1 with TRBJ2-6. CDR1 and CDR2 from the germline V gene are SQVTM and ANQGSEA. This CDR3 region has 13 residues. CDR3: CSVVTSGANVLTF. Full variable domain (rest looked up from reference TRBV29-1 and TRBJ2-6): SAVISQKPSRDICQRGTSLTIQCQVDSQVTMMFWYRQQPGQSLTLIATANQGSEATYESGFVIDKFPISRPNLTFSTLTVSNMSPEDSSIYLCSVVTSGANVLTFGAGSRLTVL.

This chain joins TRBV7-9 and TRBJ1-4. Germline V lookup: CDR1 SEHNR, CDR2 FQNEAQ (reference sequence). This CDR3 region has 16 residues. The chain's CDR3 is CASSLALLTASEKLFF.

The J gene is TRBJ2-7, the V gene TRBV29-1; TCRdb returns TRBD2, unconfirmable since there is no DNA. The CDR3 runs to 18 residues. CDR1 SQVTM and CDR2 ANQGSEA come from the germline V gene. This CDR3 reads CSVALGRARTSGSYEQYF.

CDR3 in amino acids: CASSQDQGTGTHEQYF. The chain uses TRBV3-1 and TRBJ2-7; TCRdb returns TRBD1, unconfirmable since there is no DNA. The germline V gene encodes CDR1 LGHDT and CDR2 YNNKEL (reference sequence). The CDR3 runs to 16 residues.

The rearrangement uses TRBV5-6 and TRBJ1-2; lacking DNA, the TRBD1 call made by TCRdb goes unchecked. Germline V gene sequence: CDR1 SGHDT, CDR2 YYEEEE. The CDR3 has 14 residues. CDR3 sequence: CASSLGTGVGGYTF.

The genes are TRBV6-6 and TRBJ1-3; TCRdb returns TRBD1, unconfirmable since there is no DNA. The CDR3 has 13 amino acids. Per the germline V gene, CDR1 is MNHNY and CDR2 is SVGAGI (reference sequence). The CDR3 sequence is CASSPHPGNTIYF.

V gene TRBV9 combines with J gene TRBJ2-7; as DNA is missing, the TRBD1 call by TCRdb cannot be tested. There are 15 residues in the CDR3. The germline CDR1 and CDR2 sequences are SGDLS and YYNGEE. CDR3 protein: CASSLTSGFSYEQYF.

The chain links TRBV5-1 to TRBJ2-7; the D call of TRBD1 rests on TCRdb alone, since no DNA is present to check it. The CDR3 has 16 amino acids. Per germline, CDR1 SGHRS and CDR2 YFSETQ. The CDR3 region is CASSLYRTLSSYEQYF.